These T cell receptor beta chains were read from a single sample in a study of T-cell memory formation after mild COVID-19. Each CDR3 protein is one row after TCRdb ran MiXCR on the 5' RACE reads. The sample consists of around 450,000 distinct CDR3 sequences, around 20% of them appearing once. Sequenced input: PBMCs or a T cell subset sorted from them (not recorded which). The receptors here all came from an adult woman who had mild COVID-19 (a few samples of this study predate the infection). Cell type and time point are not known. Each CDR3 is given with its conserved first and last residue. D genes are given only for firm matches. Expanded clones get a size class; other rows say once, few or many, or leave the size out.

clone_size	d_call	j_call	v_call	cdr3_aa	cdr3_nt
few	.	TRBJ1-1	TRBV7-9	CASSSSDPTWNTEAFF	TGTGCCAGCAGCTCTAGCGACCCAACGTGGAACACTGAAGCTTTCTTT
many	.	TRBJ2-7	TRBV6-5	CASSDRTAPYEQYF	TGTGCCAGCAGTGATCGGACAGCACCCTACGAGCAGTACTTC
.	TRBD2	TRBJ2-2	TRBV7-2	CASSLARLAGTNTGELFF	TGTGCCAGCAGCTTAGCGAGACTAGCGGGGACGAACACCGGGGAGCTGTTTTTT
.	TRBD2	TRBJ2-3	TRBV10-2	CASIPGGPTDTQYF	TGCGCCAGCATCCCGGGGGGGCCCACAGATACGCAGTATTTT
few	.	TRBJ2-5	TRBV5-1	CASSLGLFRESETQYF	TGCGCCAGCAGCTTGGGTCTTTTCCGGGAATCGGAGACCCAGTACTTC
.	.	TRBJ1-2	TRBV2	CASSESVGVSEGYTF	TGTGCCAGCAGTGAAAGTGTGGGGGTTAGCGAGGGCTACACCTTC
few	TRBD1	TRBJ2-7	TRBV27	CAARSGGYEQYF	TGTGCCGCCCGGTCAGGGGGCTACGAGCAGTACTTC
few	.	TRBJ1-1	TRBV7-8	CASSFSRGLNTEAFF	TGTGCCAGCAGCTTTTCCAGGGGCCTGAACACTGAAGCTTTCTTT
.	TRBD1	TRBJ1-2	TRBV20-1	CSAPPKARTGPDSNYGYTF	TGCAGTGCTCCACCCAAGGCCCGGACAGGGCCGGATTCTAACTATGGCTACACCTTC
.	TRBD1	TRBJ1-2	TRBV6-2/TRBV6-3	CASSLRDRGGNAF	TGTGCCAGCAGTCTCCGGGACAGGGGCGGTAACGCCTTC
.	.	TRBJ2-5	TRBV12-3/TRBV12-4	CASSFPSVFGETQYF	TGTGCCAGCAGTTTCCCATCAGTTTTCGGAGAGACCCAGTACTTC
.	.	TRBJ1-2	TRBV12-3/TRBV12-4	CASSRTGGYTF	TGTGCCAGCAGTCGTACTGGAGGCTACACCTTC
.	.	TRBJ2-3	TRBV20-1	CSARKGGYTDTQYF	TGCAGTGCTAGGAAGGGGGGATACACAGATACGCAGTATTTT
.	.	TRBJ2-1	TRBV28	CASSSGSHNEQFF	TGTGCCAGCAGTTCAGGGAGCCACAATGAGCAGTTCTTC
few	TRBD1	TRBJ1-2	TRBV6-2/TRBV6-3	CASSYGGQSPYGYTF	TGTGCCAGCAGTTACGGGGGACAGTCCCCCTATGGCTACACCTTC
.	.	TRBJ1-2	TRBV5-1	CASSLMEGRGDGYTF	TGCGCCAGCAGCTTGATGGAGGGTCGGGGAGATGGCTACACCTTC
few	.	TRBJ2-5	TRBV3-1	CASSQDPNPSETQYF	TGTGCCAGCAGCCAAGATCCCAATCCTTCGGAGACCCAGTACTTC
few	.	TRBJ1-5	TRBV23-1	CASSRPGRRDFPLRPQHF	TGCGCCAGCAGTCGACCGGGTCGTCGGGATTTCCCCCTACGGCCCCAGCATTTT
many	.	TRBJ2-5	TRBV20-1	CSASPQETQYF	TGCAGTGCTAGCCCCCAAGAGACCCAGTACTTC
.	.	TRBJ2-7	TRBV2	CASSPTGGLEQYF	TGTGCCAGCAGTCCCACCGGAGGGCTCGAGCAGTACTTC
few	TRBD2	TRBJ2-1	TRBV3-1	CASSQGLAGGDEQFF	TGTGCCAGCAGCCAGGGACTAGCGGGAGGGGATGAGCAGTTCTTC
many	.	TRBJ1-2	TRBV19	CASSARGPPYGYTF	TGTGCCAGTAGTGCAAGAGGGCCCCCCTATGGCTACACCTTC
few	.	TRBJ2-2	TRBV12-3/TRBV12-4	CASTGVNTGELFF	TGTGCCAGCACTGGGGTGAACACCGGGGAGCTGTTTTTT
.	.	TRBJ1-3	TRBV30	CAWSPADGNTIYF	TGTGCCTGGAGTCCGGCAGACGGAAACACCATATATTTT
few	.	TRBJ2-3	TRBV5-1	CASASIGTYTDTQYF	TGCGCCAGCGCCTCCATCGGGACCTACACAGATACGCAGTATTTT
few	TRBD2	TRBJ2-2	TRBV11-3	CASSQPGTSGHGELFF	TGTGCCAGCAGCCAACCCGGGACTAGCGGACACGGGGAGCTGTTTTTT
few	.	TRBJ2-3	TRBV19	CASNTGTFTDTQYF	TGTGCCAGTAATACCGGGACTTTCACAGATACGCAGTATTTT
.	.	TRBJ2-3	TRBV12-3/TRBV12-4	CASSLSGSADTQYF	TGTGCCAGCAGTTTGTCAGGGTCCGCCGATACGCAGTATTTT
.	.	TRBJ1-3	TRBV6-5	CASRVDFSGNTIYF	TGTGCCAGCAGAGTGGACTTCTCTGGAAACACCATATATTTT
few	TRBD2	TRBJ2-3	TRBV9	CASSVWGGGTDTQYF	TGTGCCAGCAGCGTATGGGGGGGAGGCACAGATACGCAGTATTTT
.	.	TRBJ1-3	TRBV5-1	CASSLGQDTGNTIYF	TGCGCCAGCAGCTTGGGACAGGACACTGGAAACACCATATATTTT
.	.	TRBJ1-1	TRBV5-4	CASSLGAAMNTEAFF	TGTGCCAGCAGCTTGGGGGCAGCTATGAACACTGAAGCTTTCTTT
few	.	TRBJ2-7	TRBV19	CASSISAGTYEQYF	TGTGCCAGTAGTATTTCGGCAGGGACCTACGAGCAGTACTTC
few	.	TRBJ2-2	TRBV24-1	CATKELGTGELFF	TGTGCCACCAAAGAATTAGGGACCGGGGAGCTGTTTTTT
few	TRBD1	TRBJ2-2	TRBV5-1	CASGRRPQGDGGELFF	TGCGCCAGCGGACGACGCCCCCAGGGGGACGGCGGGGAGCTGTTTTTT
few	.	TRBJ1-2	TRBV20-1	CSARDGGRGYGYTF	TGCAGTGCTAGAGATGGGGGGCGGGGCTATGGCTACACCTTC
few	.	TRBJ2-7	TRBV12-3/TRBV12-4	CASSIQSYEQYF	TGTGCCAGCAGCATACAGTCCTACGAGCAGTACTTC
few	TRBD1	TRBJ1-1	TRBV5-1	CASSSAGGGMVTEAFF	TGCGCCAGCAGCTCGGCTGGAGGGGGCATGGTGACTGAAGCTTTCTTT
many	TRBD1	TRBJ2-7	TRBV5-8	CASSLGQGLYEQYF	TGTGCCAGCAGCCTGGGACAGGGTTTGTACGAGCAGTACTTC
many	.	TRBJ2-2	TRBV12-3/TRBV12-4	CASSPNGELFF	TGTGCCAGCAGTCCTAACGGGGAGCTGTTTTTT
.	.	TRBJ2-7	TRBV29-1	CSGILTVSYEQYF	TGCAGCGGAATACTGACGGTCTCCTACGAGCAGTACTTC
.	TRBD2	TRBJ2-1	TRBV11-2	CASSLEVGGLPSEQFF	TGTGCCAGCAGCTTAGAGGTGGGAGGGCTCCCCTCGGAGCAGTTCTTC
.	.	TRBJ2-5	TRBV7-6	CASSPGTGRGQKETQYF	TGTGCCAGCAGCCCGGGGACTGGACGGGGCCAAAAAGAGACCCAGTACTTC
many	TRBD1	TRBJ1-4	TRBV7-2	CASSLGTGALVANEKLFF	TGTGCCAGCAGCTTAGGGACAGGGGCCCTAGTAGCTAATGAAAAACTGTTTTTT
.	TRBD1	TRBJ1-2	TRBV20-1	CSARAGQGDGYTF	TGCAGTGCTAGAGCGGGACAGGGGGATGGCTACACCTTC
few	TRBD2	TRBJ2-1	TRBV4-2	CASSRGAGGHNEQFF	TGTGCCAGCAGCCGGGGAGCGGGGGGTCACAATGAGCAGTTCTTC
few	TRBD2	TRBJ2-7	TRBV20-1	CSASAGGISYEQYF	TGCAGTGCTAGTGCGGGAGGCATCTCCTACGAGCAGTACTTC
.	.	TRBJ2-2	TRBV7-2	CASSTRPNTGELFF	TGTGCCAGCAGCACGCGCCCAAACACCGGGGAGCTGTTTTTT